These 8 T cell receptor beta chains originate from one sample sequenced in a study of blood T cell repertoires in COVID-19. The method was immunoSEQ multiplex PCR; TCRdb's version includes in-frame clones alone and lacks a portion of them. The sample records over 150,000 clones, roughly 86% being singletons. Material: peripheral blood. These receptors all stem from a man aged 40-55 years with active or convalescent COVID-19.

Written as DNA, the CDR3 is TGTGCCAGTAGTATCTGGGGCGATCAGCCCCAGCATTTT. The encoded protein is CASSIWGDQPQHF. The chain employs TRBV19 and TRBJ1-5; D possibly corresponds to TRBD1 (5 bases). The germline gives CDR1 LNHDA, CDR2 SQIVND (reference sequence). The CDR3 has 13 residues. V shed 3 bases and J shed 5 bases, with 8 bases lying between them.

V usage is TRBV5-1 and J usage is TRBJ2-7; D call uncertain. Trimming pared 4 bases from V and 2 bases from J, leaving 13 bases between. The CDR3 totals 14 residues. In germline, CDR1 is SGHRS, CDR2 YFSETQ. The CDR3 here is CASSPLPGTYEQYF. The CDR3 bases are TGCGCCAGCAGCCCCCTCCCAGGAACCTACGAGCAGTACTTC.

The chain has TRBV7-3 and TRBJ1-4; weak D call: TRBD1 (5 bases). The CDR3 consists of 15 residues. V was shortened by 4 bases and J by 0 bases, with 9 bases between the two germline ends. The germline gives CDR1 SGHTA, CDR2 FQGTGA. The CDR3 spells CASSWGCATNEKLFF. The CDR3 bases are TGTGCCAGCAGCTGGGGCTGTGCAACTAATGAAAAACTGTTTTTT.

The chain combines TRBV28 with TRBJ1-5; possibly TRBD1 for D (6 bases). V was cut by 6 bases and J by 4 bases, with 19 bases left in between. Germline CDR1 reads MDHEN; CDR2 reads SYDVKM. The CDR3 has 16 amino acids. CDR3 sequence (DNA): TGTGCCAGCAGATCCCGAGGACAGAATTTTAATCAGCCCCAGCATTTT. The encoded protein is CASRSRGQNFNQPQHF.

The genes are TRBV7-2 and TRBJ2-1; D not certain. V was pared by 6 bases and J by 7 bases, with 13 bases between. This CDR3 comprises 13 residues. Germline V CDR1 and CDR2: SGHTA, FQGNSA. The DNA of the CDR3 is TGTGCCAGCAGTCTTAAGGTGAGGAATGAGCAGTTCTTC. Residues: CASSLKVRNEQFF. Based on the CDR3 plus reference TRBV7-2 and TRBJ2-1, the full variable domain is GAGVSQSPSNKVTEKGKDVELRCDPISGHTALYWYRQSLGQGLEFLIYFQGNSAPDKSGLPSDRFSAERTGGSVSTLTIQRTQQEDSAVYLCASSLKVRNEQFFGPGTRLTVL.

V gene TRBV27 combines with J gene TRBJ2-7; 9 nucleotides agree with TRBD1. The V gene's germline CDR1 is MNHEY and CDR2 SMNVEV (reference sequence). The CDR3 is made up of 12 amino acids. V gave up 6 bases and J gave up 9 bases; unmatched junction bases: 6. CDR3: CASSTQGAGQYF. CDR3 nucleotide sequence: TGTGCCAGCAGCACACAGGGGGCAGGGCAGTACTTC.

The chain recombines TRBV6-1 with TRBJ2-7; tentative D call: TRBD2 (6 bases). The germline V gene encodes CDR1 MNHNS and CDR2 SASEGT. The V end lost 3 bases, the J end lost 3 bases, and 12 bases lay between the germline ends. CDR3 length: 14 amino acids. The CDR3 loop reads CASSEIGGDYEQYF. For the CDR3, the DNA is TGTGCCAGCAGTGAGATCGGGGGAGACTACGAGCAGTACTTC.

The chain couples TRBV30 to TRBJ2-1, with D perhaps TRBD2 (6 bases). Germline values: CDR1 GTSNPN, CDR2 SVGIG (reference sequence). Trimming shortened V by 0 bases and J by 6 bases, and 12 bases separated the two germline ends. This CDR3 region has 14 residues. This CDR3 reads CAWSVYVGGNEQFF. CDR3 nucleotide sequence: TGTGCCTGGAGTGTATATGTGGGGGGCAATGAGCAGTTCTTC.